This T cell receptor beta chain was observed in a study of blood T cell repertoires in COVID-19. Overall study: PBMCs, B-cell-depleted T cells, or T cells were the source of the cDNA or gDNA that made up the material.

In germline, CDR1 is MNHEY, CDR2 SVGAGI. The CDR3 is 14 amino acids. Trimming at V came to 6 bases and at J to 5 bases, leaving 5 bases not matched to a gene. Original analysis: Scientists estimated how many nucleated cells there were by amplifying reference gene primers. Here immunoSEQ multiplex PCR was the method, and the copy in TCRdb shows in-frame clones only, minus some. Clonal size and the V and J genes are those of that table, whereas D and trimming came from the DNA. The table has more than 200,000 clones, around 85% seen once. The receptor was derived from a woman aged 50 to 60 with acute or convalescent COVID-19. The source material was peripheral blood. The chain joins TRBV6-5 to TRBJ1-4; 8 positions agree with TRBD1. CDR3 region: CASSSGQGNEKLFF. The CDR3 nucleotides read TGTGCCAGCAGCTCCGGACAGGGCAATGAAAAACTGTTTTTT.